A selection of T cell receptor beta chains follows, all from one sample in a study of blood T cell repertoires in COVID-19. TCRdb's copy holds only in-frame clones and misses some; the assay was immunoSEQ multiplex PCR. The repertoire has around 130,000 clones, about 85% of them found once; the top ten carry 9.7%. The material sequenced was peripheral blood. These receptors were taken from a man aged 35-49 years with active or convalescent COVID-19. Each CDR3 is given with its conserved first and last residue. The order of the fields is J gene, D gene, clone size, V gene, CDR3 DNA, CDR3 protein. The D gene is left open where the match is weak. Clone size is given for some rows only: seen once, a few or many times, or a class if the clone is expanded.

>TRBJ1-6|TRBD1|.|TRBV14
TGTGCCAGCAGCCGAGGGACAGGGTATAATTCACCCCTCCACTTT
CASSRGTGYNSPLHF
>TRBJ1-2|TRBD1|.|TRBV19
TGTGCCAGTAGTAGGTGGGGGACAGACCGAAACTATGGCTACACCTTC
CASSRWGTDRNYGYTF
>TRBJ2-7|.|.|TRBV6-5
TGTGCCAGCAGTTACTCGAGCCAGGGCAGCTCCTACGAGCAGTACTTC
CASSYSSQGSSYEQYF
>TRBJ2-1|.|.|TRBV2
TGTGCCAGCAGTTCCCGGGACACCTACAATGAGCAGTTCTTC
CASSSRDTYNEQFF
>TRBJ2-3|TRBD2|.|TRBV7-9
TGTGCCAGCAACTTAGGTATTAGCGGGGGGAGAACAGATACGCAGTATTTT
CASNLGISGGRTDTQYF
>TRBJ2-2|TRBD2|.|TRBV3-1/TRBV3-2
TGTGCCAGCATTGCAGCGGGGGGTGCGGGGGAGCTGTTTTTT
CASIAAGGAGELFF
>TRBJ2-4|TRBD2|.|TRBV6-2/TRBV6-3
TGTGCCAGCAGCACCACCTGGGGGGGAGCCAAAAACATTCAGTACTTC
CASSTTWGGAKNIQYF
>TRBJ2-2|TRBD2|.|TRBV5-1
TGCGCCAGCAGCTTAGCGGGGGGTCACACCGGGGAGCTGTTTTTT
CASSLAGGHTGELFF
>TRBJ2-3|TRBD2|.|TRBV18
TGTGCCAGCTCACCCCTAACTAGCGGGGGGAGCACAGATACGCAGTATTTT
CASSPLTSGGSTDTQYF
>TRBJ2-5|TRBD2|.|TRBV5-1
TGCGCCAGCAGCTTGGGCAGCGGGGGGGCTCGAGAGACCCAGTACTTC
CASSLGSGGARETQYF
>TRBJ1-2|.|.|TRBV19
TGTGCCAGTAACCGACAGAACCCGAACTATGGCTACACCTTC
CASNRQNPNYGYTF
>TRBJ2-1|TRBD2|.|TRBV19
TGTGCCAGTAGCATCCCGGGACTAGCGGGGAAGGAGCAGTTCTTC
CASSIPGLAGKEQFF
>TRBJ1-1|.|.|TRBV6-2/TRBV6-3
TGTGCCAGCAGTTACCCTTCCGGGAGAGGGTTCATGAACACTGAAGCTTTCTTT
CASSYPSGRGFMNTEAFF
>TRBJ1-1|.|.|TRBV6-5
TGTGCCTCAGGGGCGCGGACTGAAGCTTTCTTT
CASGARTEAFF
>TRBJ2-5|.|.|TRBV18
TGTGCCAGCTCACCACCCGGCAGGGCAGAGACCCAGTACTTC
CASSPPGRAETQYF
>TRBJ1-6|TRBD1|.|TRBV9
TGTGCCAGCAGCCCGTCGGTTACAGGGGTGAGAAATTCACCCCTCCACTTT
CASSPSVTGVRNSPLHF
>TRBJ1-6|.|.|TRBV12-3/TRBV12-4
TGTGCCAGCAGTCACTCTAATTCACCCCTCCACTTT
CASSHSNSPLHF
>TRBJ2-7|.|.|TRBV25-1
TGTGCCAGCAGTGGGTTAACGAGCGGGCGAACCTACGAGCAGTACTTC
CASSGLTSGRTYEQYF
>TRBJ2-2|.|.|TRBV21-1
TGTGCCAGCAGCAAGTGTCTGGCAGGGAAAGGGGCCGGGGAGCTGTTTTTT
CASSKCLAGKGAGELFF
>TRBJ2-7|.|.|TRBV25-1
TGTGCCAGCAGTGTACGTCTATACGAGCAGTACTTC
CASSVRLYEQYF
>TRBJ1-1|.|.|TRBV6-6
TGTGCCAGCAGTAGGGGATTCAGCACTGAAGCTTTCTTT
CASSRGFSTEAFF
>TRBJ1-1|.|.|TRBV18
TGTGCCAGCTCCCCCCTGGAGGGCACTGAAGCTTTCTTT
CASSPLEGTEAFF
>TRBJ1-1|.|once|TRBV5-4
TGTGCCAGCAGCACCCGGGACAAGAACACTGAAGCTTTCTTT
CASSTRDKNTEAFF
>TRBJ1-2|TRBD1|many|TRBV7-2
TGTGCCAGCAGCTTAGTGGCCGGGACAGGGAGGTATGGCTACACCTTC
CASSLVAGTGRYGYTF
>TRBJ2-7|TRBD2|once|TRBV3-1/TRBV3-2
TGTGCCAGCAGCCAATCCAACCCCCTAGCGGGGGGCGAGCAGTACTTC
CASSQSNPLAGGEQYF
>TRBJ1-1|.|.|TRBV5-4
TGTGCCAGCAGCCCAGCAGGGTCCATGAACACTGAAGCTTTCTTT
CASSPAGSMNTEAFF
>TRBJ2-5|TRBD2|.|TRBV3-1/TRBV3-2
TGTGCCAGCAGCCAAGATACCCCCGGGGGGGTAAGAGAGACCCAGTACTTC
CASSQDTPGGVRETQYF
>TRBJ1-1|.|.|TRBV3-1/TRBV3-2
TGTGCCAGCAGCCAACAGGGAAACACTGAAGCTTTCTTT
CASSQQGNTEAFF
>TRBJ2-2|TRBD2|many|TRBV7-6
TGTGCCAGCAGCCCGACTAGCGGGGGGAACACCGGGGAGCTGTTTTTT
CASSPTSGGNTGELFF
>TRBJ1-5|TRBD1|.|TRBV6-1
TGTGCCAGCAGTGAAAAGGGGGCTTACAATCAGCCCCAGCATTTT
CASSEKGAYNQPQHF
>TRBJ1-2|.|.|TRBV6-1
TGTGCCAGCAGTGAAGGGGCAGACTATGGCTACACCTTC
CASSEGADYGYTF
>TRBJ1-2|TRBD1|few|TRBV18
TGTGCCAGCTCACCAAATCCCGGACAGGCGCCATATGGCTACACCTTC
CASSPNPGQAPYGYTF
>TRBJ2-2|TRBD2|many|TRBV27
TGTGCCATCGGACGGGGGGGGACGAACACCGGGGAGCTGTTTTTT
CAIGRGGTNTGELFF
>TRBJ1-1|.|.|TRBV5-1
TGCGCCAGCAGCTCGTCAGGGAACACTGAAGCTTTCTTT
CASSSSGNTEAFF
>TRBJ1-5|TRBD1|.|TRBV12-5
TGTGCTAGTGGCAACCTCCTCACCGGGACAGGGGCCAATCAGCCCCAGCATTTT
CASGNLLTGTGANQPQHF
>TRBJ2-1|TRBD2|few|TRBV3-1/TRBV3-2
TGTGCCAGCAGCCGCGGGGGGGTCACTAGGGCCAATGAGCAGTTCTTC
CASSRGGVTRANEQFF
>TRBJ1-2|.|many|TRBV6-5
TGTGCCAGCAGTTCTTCCTATGGCTACACCTTC
CASSSSYGYTF
>TRBJ2-3|.|.|TRBV12-3/TRBV12-4
TGTGCCAGCAGTTTACAGGCTGTGAAGTATTTT
CASSLQAVKYF
>TRBJ2-3|TRBD2|.|TRBV6-6
TGTGCCAGCAGTTACTCCAGCGGGGGGGCCGCAGATACGCAGTATTTT
CASSYSSGGAADTQYF
>TRBJ2-3|TRBD1|.|TRBV5-1
TGCGCCAGCTATACAGGGGGAACAGATACGCAGTATTTT
CASYTGGTDTQYF
>TRBJ1-4|.|.|TRBV21-1
TGTGCCAGCAGCCAAGCAAGAGTGGCGGTTTACAGGGAACTTTTT
CASSQARVAVYRELF
>TRBJ1-5|TRBD1|few|TRBV7-8
TGTGCCAGCAGCTTAGGGGGACAGACCTTCGGTCAGCCCCAGCATTTT
CASSLGGQTFGQPQHF
>TRBJ2-7|TRBD1|.|TRBV5-1
TGCGCCAGCAGCTTGGGAGGGACAGGGGGTTACGAGCAGTACTTC
CASSLGGTGGYEQYF
>TRBJ1-5|.|.|TRBV10-2
TGCGCCAGCAGGGACACCTACGGGCAGCCCCAGCATTTT
CASRDTYGQPQHF
>TRBJ2-1|.|once|TRBV6-2/TRBV6-3
TGTGCCAGCAGTTTGACAGGCGGCCCACAATCCTACAATGAGCAGTTCTTC
CASSLTGGPQSYNEQFF
>TRBJ1-5|.|.|TRBV6-5
TGTGCCAGCAAAGCAGGGGGCAATCAGCCCCAGCATTTT
CASKAGGNQPQHF
>TRBJ2-5|.|.|TRBV3-1/TRBV3-2
TGTGCCAGCAGCCAAGATAGCTACGGCCAAGAGACCCAGTACTTC
CASSQDSYGQETQYF
>TRBJ2-2|TRBD1|.|TRBV7-9
TGTGCCAGCCGCCCACAGGGGTTCACCGGGGAGCTGTTTTTT
CASRPQGFTGELFF
>TRBJ1-1|.|once|TRBV7-4
TGTGCCAGCAGCAAGCGGGGCAGGGTGAACACTGAAGCTTTCTTT
CASSKRGRVNTEAFF
>TRBJ1-1|TRBD1|.|TRBV7-2
TGTGCCAGCAGTCCGGGTCCCAGGGGGACTGAAGCTTTCTTT
CASSPGPRGTEAFF
>TRBJ2-7|TRBD2|.|TRBV7-8
TGTGCCAGCAGCTCCGATCTAGCGGGCTACGAGCAGTACTTC
CASSSDLAGYEQYF
>TRBJ2-6|TRBD1|.|TRBV15
TGTGCCACCAGCAGTGACAGGGGACTCTCTGGGGCCAACGTCCTGACTTTC
CATSSDRGLSGANVLTF
>TRBJ2-1|TRBD2|once|TRBV19
TGTGCCAGTAGAAGGGCTAGCGGGGCCAATGAGCAGTTCTTC
CASRRASGANEQFF
>TRBJ1-3|.|.|TRBV11-2
TGTGCCAGCAGCTTGGCAGGCGGAAACACCATATATTTT
CASSLAGGNTIYF
>TRBJ2-5|TRBD2|.|TRBV3-1/TRBV3-2
TGTGCCAGCAGCCAATCGCTAGCGGGGGGGCAAGAGACCCAGTACTTC
CASSQSLAGGQETQYF
>TRBJ2-2|TRBD1|.|TRBV27
TGTGCCAGCAGTTGGGACAGGGTCACCGGGGAGCTGTTTTTT
CASSWDRVTGELFF
>TRBJ2-7|TRBD1|.|TRBV2
TGTGCCAGCAAAGGGGGCCCCTACGAGCAGTACTTC
CASKGGPYEQYF
>TRBJ2-7|TRBD2|.|TRBV6-5
TGTGCCAGCAGCTCAGGGGAGCGGGGGTCCTACGAGCAGTACTTC
CASSSGERGSYEQYF
>TRBJ1-4|.|once|TRBV3-1/TRBV3-2
TGTGCCAGCAGCCAAGGGTGGGCATCCCCAACTAATGAAAAACTGTTTTTT
CASSQGWASPTNEKLFF
>TRBJ1-4|.|.|TRBV7-8
TGTGCCAGCAGCTTAGCGCGCACAGAAGAAGCTGAAAAACTGTTTTTT
CASSLARTEEAEKLFF